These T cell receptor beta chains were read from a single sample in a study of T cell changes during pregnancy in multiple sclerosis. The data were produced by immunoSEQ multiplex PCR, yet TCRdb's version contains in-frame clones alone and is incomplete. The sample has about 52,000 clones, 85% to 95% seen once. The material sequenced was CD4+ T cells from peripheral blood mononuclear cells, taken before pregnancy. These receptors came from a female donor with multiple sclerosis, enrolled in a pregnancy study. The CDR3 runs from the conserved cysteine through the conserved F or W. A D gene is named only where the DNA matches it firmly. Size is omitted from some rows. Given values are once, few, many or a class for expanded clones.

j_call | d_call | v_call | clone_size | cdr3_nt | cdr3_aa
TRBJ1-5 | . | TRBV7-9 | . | TGTGCCAGCATGGATACAGGGAAGCGCAATCAGCCCCAGCATTTT | CASMDTGKRNQPQHF
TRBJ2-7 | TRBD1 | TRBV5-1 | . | TGCGCCAGCAGCTTGGAGGGACAGGGGGCGAGGGAGCAGTACTTC | CASSLEGQGAREQYF
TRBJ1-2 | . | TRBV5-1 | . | TGCGCCAGCAGCCCCGGACAGACTAACTATGGCTACACCTTC | CASSPGQTNYGYTF
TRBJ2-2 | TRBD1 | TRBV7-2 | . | TGTGCCAGCAGCCCGAAGGGGGCGCGGAACACCGGGGAGCTGTTTTTT | CASSPKGARNTGELFF
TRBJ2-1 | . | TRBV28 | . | TGTGCCAGCATCGAGCCGGGTAGCTCCTACAATGAGCAGTTCTTC | CASIEPGSSYNEQFF
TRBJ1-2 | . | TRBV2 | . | TGTGCCAGCAGTGTAGGGACTCGGGGCTACACCTTC | CASSVGTRGYTF
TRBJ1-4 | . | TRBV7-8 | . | TGTGCCAGCAGCTCGCTCGGGGAAAAACTGTTTTTT | CASSSLGEKLFF
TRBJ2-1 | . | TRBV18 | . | TGTGCCAGCTCACATCCGGGAGAGTCTAAGAATGAGCAGTTCTTC | CASSHPGESKNEQFF
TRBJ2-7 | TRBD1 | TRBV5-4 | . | TGTGCCAGCAGCCCCAGACAGGGGGAGGATGAGCAGTACTTC | CASSPRQGEDEQYF
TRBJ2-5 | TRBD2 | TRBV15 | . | TGTGCCACCAGCAGAGATGGACTAGCGGCTCAAGAGACCCAGTACTTC | CATSRDGLAAQETQYF
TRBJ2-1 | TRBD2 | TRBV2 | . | TGTGCCAGATCGGGGACTACCCCTAGGGGTCAGCAGTTCTTC | CARSGTTPRGQQFF
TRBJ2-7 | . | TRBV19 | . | TGTGCCAGTAGTATCGATCACATACCCTCCTACGAGCAGTACTTC | CASSIDHIPSYEQYF
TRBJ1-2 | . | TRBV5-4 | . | TGTGCCAGCACCGGGGGGGACATAGGCTACACCTTC | CASTGGDIGYTF
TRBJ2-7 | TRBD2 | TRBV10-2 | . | TGCGCCAGCAGTGAGTGGGACTATTACGAGCAGTACTTC | CASSEWDYYEQYF
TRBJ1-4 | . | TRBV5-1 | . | TGCGCCAGCAGCTTGGGACAGACAACTAATGAAAAACTGTTTTTT | CASSLGQTTNEKLFF
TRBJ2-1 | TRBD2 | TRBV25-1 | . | TGTGCCAGCAGGGGCAGCGGGAGAGGGGAGCAGTTCTTC | CASRGSGRGEQFF
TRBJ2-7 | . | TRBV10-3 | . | TGTGCCATCAGTGAGGGACAGCCCTACGAGCAGTACTTC | CAISEGQPYEQYF
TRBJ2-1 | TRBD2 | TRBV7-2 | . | TGTGCCAGCAGCTCACGCTCTAGCGGGAGAGGGAATGAGCAGTTCTTC | CASSSRSSGRGNEQFF
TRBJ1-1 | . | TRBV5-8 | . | TGTGCCAGCAGCTTGGAGCCTCCGGGGAGGTATGGGAACACTGAAGCTTTCTTT | CASSLEPPGRYGNTEAFF
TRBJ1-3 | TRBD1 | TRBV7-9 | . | TGTGCCAGCAGCTTATCAGGGGGCGGAAACACCATATATTTT | CASSLSGGGNTIYF
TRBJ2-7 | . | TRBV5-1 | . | TGCGCCAGCAGCTTGGCCGGGGGTAAGGGCTACGAGCAGTACTTC | CASSLAGGKGYEQYF
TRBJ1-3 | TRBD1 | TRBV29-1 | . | TGCAGAGCTGACAGGGACCACACCATATATTTT | CRADRDHTIYF
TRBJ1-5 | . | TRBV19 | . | TGTGCCAGTAGTATAGTCGGGGGGCCCCAGCATTTT | CASSIVGGPQHF
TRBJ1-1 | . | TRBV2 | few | TGTGCCAGCAGTGCTACCAGGGGTGAAGCTTTCTTT | CASSATRGEAFF
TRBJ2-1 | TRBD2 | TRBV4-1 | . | TGCGCCAGCAGCCAAGATCAGCTAGCGGGAGGGCCGAATGAGCAGTTCTTC | CASSQDQLAGGPNEQFF
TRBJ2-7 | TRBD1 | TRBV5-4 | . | TGTGCCAGCAGCACACAGGGGCCCCAACGGGACGAGCAGTACTTC | CASSTQGPQRDEQYF
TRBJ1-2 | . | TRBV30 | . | TGTGCCTGGAGTGTAACCAGATATGGCTACACCTTC | CAWSVTRYGYTF
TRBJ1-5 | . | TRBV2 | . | TGTGCCAGCACCTCACGACGCCCTCTCGGAGGCAATCAGCCCCAGCATTTT | CASTSRRPLGGNQPQHF